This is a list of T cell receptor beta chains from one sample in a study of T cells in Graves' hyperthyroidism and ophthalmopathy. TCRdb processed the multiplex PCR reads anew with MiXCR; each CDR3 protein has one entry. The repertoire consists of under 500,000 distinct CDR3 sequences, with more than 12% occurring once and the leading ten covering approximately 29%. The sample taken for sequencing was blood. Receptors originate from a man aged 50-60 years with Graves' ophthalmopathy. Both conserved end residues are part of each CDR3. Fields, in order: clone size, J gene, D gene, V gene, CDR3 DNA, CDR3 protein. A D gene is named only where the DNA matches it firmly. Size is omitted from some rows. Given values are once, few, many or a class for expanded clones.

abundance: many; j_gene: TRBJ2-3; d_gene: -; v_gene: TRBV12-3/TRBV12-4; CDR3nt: TGTGCCAGCAGTCAGGCCCCCGGAGGACGTGATACGCAGTATTTT; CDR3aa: CASSQAPGGRDTQYF
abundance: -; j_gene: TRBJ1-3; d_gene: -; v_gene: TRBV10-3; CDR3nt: TGTGCCATCAGTGAGTCGTCCCTTCCTGGAAACACCATATATTTT; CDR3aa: CAISESSLPGNTIYF
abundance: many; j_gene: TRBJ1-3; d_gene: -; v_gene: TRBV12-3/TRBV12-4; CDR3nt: TGTGCCAGCAGGAGTGATTTGGCTGGAAACACCATATATTTT; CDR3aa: CASRSDLAGNTIYF
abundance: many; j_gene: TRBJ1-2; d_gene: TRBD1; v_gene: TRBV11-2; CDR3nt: TGTGCCAGCAGCCCGGACAGGACGAATGGCTACACCTTC; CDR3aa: CASSPDRTNGYTF
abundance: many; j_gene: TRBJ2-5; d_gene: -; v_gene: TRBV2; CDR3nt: TGTGCCAGCAGTGATGAAGCTCGGGCGTACTTC; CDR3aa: CASSDEARAYF
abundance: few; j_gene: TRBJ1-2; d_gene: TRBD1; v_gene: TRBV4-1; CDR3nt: TGCGCCAGCAGCCAAGATTCTACAGGGGACTATGGCTACACCTTC; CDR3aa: CASSQDSTGDYGYTF
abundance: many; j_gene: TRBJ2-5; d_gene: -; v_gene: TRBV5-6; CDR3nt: TGTGCCAGCAGCTTGATGGGACGGCAGATGCCCCAGTACTTC; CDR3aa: CASSLMGRQMPQYF
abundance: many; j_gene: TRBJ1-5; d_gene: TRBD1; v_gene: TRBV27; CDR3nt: TGTGCCAGCAGTCCCGACAGGGCTTACAATCAGCCCCAGCATTTT; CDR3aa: CASSPDRAYNQPQHF
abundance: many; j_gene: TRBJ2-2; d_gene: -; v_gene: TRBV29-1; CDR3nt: TGCAGCGCCACCTCAGGGAGCGGAACCGGGGAGCTGTTTTTT; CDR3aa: CSATSGSGTGELFF
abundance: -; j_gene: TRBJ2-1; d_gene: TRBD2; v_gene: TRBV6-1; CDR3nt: TGTGCCAGCAGCCCCACTAGCGGGAGGGTTGTGGATGAGCAGTTCTTC; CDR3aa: CASSPTSGRVVDEQFF
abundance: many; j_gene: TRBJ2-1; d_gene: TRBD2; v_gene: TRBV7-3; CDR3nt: TGTGCCAGCAGCTCCACGCTAGCGGGAGGGCGCGGTGAGCAGTTCTTC; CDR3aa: CASSSTLAGGRGEQFF
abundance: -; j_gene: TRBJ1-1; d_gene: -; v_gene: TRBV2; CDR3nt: TGTGCCAGCCACAGGGACACTGAAGCTTTCTTT; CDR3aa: CASHRDTEAFF
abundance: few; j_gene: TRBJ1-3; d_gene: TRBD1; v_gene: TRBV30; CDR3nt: TGTGCCTGGAACACAGGGGCAGCGGCTGGAAACACCATATATTTT; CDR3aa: CAWNTGAAAGNTIYF
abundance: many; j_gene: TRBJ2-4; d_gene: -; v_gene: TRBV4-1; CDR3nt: TGCGCCAGCAGCCAAGGGCAGGACTTAGCCAAAAACATTCAGTACTTC; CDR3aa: CASSQGQDLAKNIQYF
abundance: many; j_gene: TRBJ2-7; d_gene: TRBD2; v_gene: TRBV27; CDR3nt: TGTGCCAGCAGTGGACTAGCGGGGCTTTCTTCCCTACCGCAGTACTTC; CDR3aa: CASSGLAGLSSLPQYF
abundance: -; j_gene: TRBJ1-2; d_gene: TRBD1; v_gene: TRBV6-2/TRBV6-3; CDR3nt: TGTGCCAGCACCCAAGGCCCGGGACAGGGGTATGGCTACACCTTC; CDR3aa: CASTQGPGQGYGYTF
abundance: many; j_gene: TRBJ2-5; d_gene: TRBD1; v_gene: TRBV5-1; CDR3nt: TGCGCCAGCAGTCCCTATCGGACAGGGCATGGGACCCAGTACTTC; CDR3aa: CASSPYRTGHGTQYF
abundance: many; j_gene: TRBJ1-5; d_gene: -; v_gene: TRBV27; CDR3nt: TGTGCCAGCAGTTTAGGGGGGACGGGGAATCAGCCCCAGCATTTT; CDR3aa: CASSLGGTGNQPQHF
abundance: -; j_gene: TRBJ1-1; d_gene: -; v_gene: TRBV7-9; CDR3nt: TGTGCCAGCAGCTTAGCGTCTATACGTAACCCCACTGAAGCTTTCTTT; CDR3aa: CASSLASIRNPTEAFF
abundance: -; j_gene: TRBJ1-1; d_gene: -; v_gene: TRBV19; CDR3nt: TGTGCCAGTAGTGACCCCGGGAACACTGAAGCTTTCTTT; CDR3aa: CASSDPGNTEAFF
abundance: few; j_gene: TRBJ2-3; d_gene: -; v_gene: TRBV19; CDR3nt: TGTGCCAGTAGTAGGAGTCTGGGCGATACGCAGTATTTT; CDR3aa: CASSRSLGDTQYF
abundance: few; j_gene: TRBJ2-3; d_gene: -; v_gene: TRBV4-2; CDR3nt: TGTGCCAGCAGCCAAGAGGGGACAGATACGCAGTATTTT; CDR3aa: CASSQEGTDTQYF
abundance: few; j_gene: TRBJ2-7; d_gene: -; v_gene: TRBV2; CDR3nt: TGTGCCAGCAGCCCGGACACCTCCGAGCAGTACTTC; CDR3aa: CASSPDTSEQYF
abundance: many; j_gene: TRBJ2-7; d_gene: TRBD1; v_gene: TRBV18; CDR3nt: TGTGCCAGCCGCCTCGGGACAGCCTCCTACGAGCAGTACTTC; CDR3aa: CASRLGTASYEQYF
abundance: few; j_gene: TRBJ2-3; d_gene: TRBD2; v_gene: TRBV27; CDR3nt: TGTGCCAGCAGTCCCACGACTAGCGGGAGGCCCAGGGATACGCAGTATTTT; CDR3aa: CASSPTTSGRPRDTQYF
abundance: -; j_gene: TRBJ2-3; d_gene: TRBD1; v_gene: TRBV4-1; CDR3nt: TGCGCCAGCAGCCAAACGGGACAGGGAGGGTACGCAGATACGCAGTATTTT; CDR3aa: CASSQTGQGGYADTQYF
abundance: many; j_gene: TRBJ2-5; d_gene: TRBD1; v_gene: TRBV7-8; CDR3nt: TGTGCCAGCACCATACAGGGGGCCTATGAGACCCAGTACTTC; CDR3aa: CASTIQGAYETQYF
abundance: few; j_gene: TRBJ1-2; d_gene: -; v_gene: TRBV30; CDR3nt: TGTGCCTGGACTCGGGACACGAACTATGGCTACACCTTC; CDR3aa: CAWTRDTNYGYTF
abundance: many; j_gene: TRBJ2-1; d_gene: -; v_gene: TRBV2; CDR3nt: TGTGCCAGCCCCTCGGCCGGGGGCGGGTCGGACAATGAGCAGTTCTTC; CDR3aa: CASPSAGGGSDNEQFF
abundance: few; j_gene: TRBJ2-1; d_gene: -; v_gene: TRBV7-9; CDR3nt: TGTGCCAGCAGCTTGAATCAGGGGTACAGTGAGCAGTTCTTC; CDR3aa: CASSLNQGYSEQFF
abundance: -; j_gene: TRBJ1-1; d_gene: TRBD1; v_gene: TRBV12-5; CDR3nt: TGTGCTAGTGGTTCTGGACAGGGGGCAGGAAGTGAAGCTTTCTTT; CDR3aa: CASGSGQGAGSEAFF
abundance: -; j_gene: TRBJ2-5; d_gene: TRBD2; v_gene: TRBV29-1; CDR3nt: TGCAGCCACACTCTAGCGGGGCCTCAAGGGACCCAGTACTTC; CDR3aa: CSHTLAGPQGTQYF
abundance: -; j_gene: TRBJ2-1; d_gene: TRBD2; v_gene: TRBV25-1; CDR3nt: TGTGCCAGCAGTGAATCCGGGGGGGATGAGCAGTTCTTC; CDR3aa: CASSESGGDEQFF
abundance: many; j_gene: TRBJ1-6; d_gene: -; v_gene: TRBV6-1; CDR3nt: TGTGCCAGCAGTGAACGGAGCTCCTATAATTCACCCCTCCACTTT; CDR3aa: CASSERSSYNSPLHF
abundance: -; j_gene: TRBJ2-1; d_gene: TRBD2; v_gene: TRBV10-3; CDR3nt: TGTGCCACCCGTATGCCAGGAGCGGGGGGTAAGCAGTTCTTC; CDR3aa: CATRMPGAGGKQFF
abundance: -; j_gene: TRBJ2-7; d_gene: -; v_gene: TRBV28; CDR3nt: TGTGCCAGCAGATCACAATTCTACGAGCAGTACTTC; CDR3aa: CASRSQFYEQYF
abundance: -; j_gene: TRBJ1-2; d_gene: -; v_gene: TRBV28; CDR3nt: TGTGCCACTAATAGGGGAGAGTATGGCTACACCTTC; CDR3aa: CATNRGEYGYTF
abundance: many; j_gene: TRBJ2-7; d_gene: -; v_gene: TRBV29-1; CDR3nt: TGCAGCGTGGGGGTCGTAGTAGCGGCAACCTACGAGCAGTACTTC; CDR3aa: CSVGVVVAATYEQYF